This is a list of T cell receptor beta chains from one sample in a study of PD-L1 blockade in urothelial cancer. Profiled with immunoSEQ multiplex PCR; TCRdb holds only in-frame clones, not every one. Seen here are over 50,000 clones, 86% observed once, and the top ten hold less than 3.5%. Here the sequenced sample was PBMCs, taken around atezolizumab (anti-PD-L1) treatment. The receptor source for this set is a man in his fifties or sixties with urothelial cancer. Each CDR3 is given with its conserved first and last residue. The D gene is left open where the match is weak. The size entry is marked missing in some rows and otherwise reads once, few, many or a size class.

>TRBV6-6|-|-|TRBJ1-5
CASSYPGSNQPQHF
TGTGCCAGCAGTTACCCGGGAAGCAATCAGCCCCAGCATTTT
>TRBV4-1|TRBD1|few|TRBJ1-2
CASSLGDSSNPYGYTF
TGCGCCAGCAGCCTAGGGGACAGCTCGAATCCATATGGCTACACCTTC
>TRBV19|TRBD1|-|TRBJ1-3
CASLQGSNTIYF
TGTGCCAGTCTACAGGGGTCGAACACCATATATTTT
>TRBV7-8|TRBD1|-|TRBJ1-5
CASSLMAGGMGNQPQHF
TGTGCCAGCAGCTTAATGGCAGGGGGTATGGGCAATCAGCCCCAGCATTTT
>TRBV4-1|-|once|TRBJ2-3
CASSQDYPRTDTQYF
TGCGCCAGCAGCCAAGACTACCCTAGGACAGATACGCAGTATTTT
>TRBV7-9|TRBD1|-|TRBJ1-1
CASRWTGNTEAFF
TGTGCCAGCAGATGGACAGGGAACACTGAAGCTTTCTTT
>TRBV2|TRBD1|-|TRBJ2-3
CASRGTGAGDTQYF
TGTGCCAGCAGGGGGACAGGGGCAGGGGATACGCAGTATTTT
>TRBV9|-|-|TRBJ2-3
CASSAGVRADTQYF
TGTGCCAGCAGCGCTGGGGTGAGGGCAGATACGCAGTATTTT
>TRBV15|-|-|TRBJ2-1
CATSGRTVNEQFF
TGTGCCACCAGCGGCCGGACAGTAAATGAGCAGTTCTTC
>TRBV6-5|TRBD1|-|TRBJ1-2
CASTDRGYGYTF
TGTGCCAGCACCGACAGGGGCTATGGCTACACCTTC
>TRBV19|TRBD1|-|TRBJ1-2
CASRPNLQGQLRGYTF
TGTGCCAGTAGACCCAACTTACAGGGGCAACTTAGAGGCTACACCTTC
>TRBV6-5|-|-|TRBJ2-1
CASSPPLGRVNEQFF
TGTGCCAGCAGTCCTCCACTCGGCCGGGTCAATGAGCAGTTCTTC
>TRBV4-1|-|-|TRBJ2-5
CASSQEKGGAQETQYF
TGCGCCAGCAGCCAAGAGAAAGGGGGAGCGCAAGAGACCCAGTACTTC
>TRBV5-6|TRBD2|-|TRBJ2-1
CASSLYGTSVTNEQFF
TGTGCCAGCAGCTTATATGGGACTAGCGTAACGAATGAGCAGTTCTTC
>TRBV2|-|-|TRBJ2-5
CASSEALRGKETQYF
TGTGCCAGCAGTGAAGCGCTTCGGGGAAAAGAGACCCAGTACTTC
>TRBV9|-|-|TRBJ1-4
CASSATATNEKLFF
TGTGCCAGCAGCGCGACAGCAACTAATGAAAAACTGTTTTTT
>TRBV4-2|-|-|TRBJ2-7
CASSQQGSRSYEQYF
TGTGCCAGCAGCCAACAGGGGTCAAGGTCCTACGAGCAGTACTTC
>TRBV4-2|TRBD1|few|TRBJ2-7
CASSQEGQGGQYF
TGTGCCAGCAGCCAAGAGGGACAGGGTGGGCAGTACTTC
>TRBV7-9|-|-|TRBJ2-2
CASSLVAGGTGELFF
TGTGCCAGCAGCTTAGTCGCAGGGGGGACCGGGGAGCTGTTTTTT
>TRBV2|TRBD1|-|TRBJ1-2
CASSVIQGQAAGYTF
TGTGCCAGCAGCGTAATTCAAGGACAGGCCGCCGGCTACACCTTC
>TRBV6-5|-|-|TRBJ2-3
CASRPGQGTQYF
TGTGCCAGCAGGCCAGGGCAGGGCACGCAGTATTTT
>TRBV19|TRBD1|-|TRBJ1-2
CASSVTGLTNYGYTF
TGTGCCAGTAGCGTGACAGGGCTGACTAACTATGGCTACACCTTC
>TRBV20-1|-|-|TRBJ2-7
CSVPGLGEQYF
TGCAGTGTTCCAGGGTTGGGCGAGCAGTACTTC
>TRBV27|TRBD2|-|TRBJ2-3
CASRTLAGGRTDTQYF
TGTGCCAGCAGGACACTAGCGGGAGGTCGTACAGATACGCAGTATTTT
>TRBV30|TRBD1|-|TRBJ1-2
CAWSADRGYGYTF
TGTGCCTGGAGCGCGGACAGGGGCTATGGCTACACCTTC
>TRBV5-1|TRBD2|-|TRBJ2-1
CASSSLQGTSGNEQFF
TGCGCCAGCAGCTCGCTTCAGGGGACTAGCGGGAATGAGCAGTTCTTC
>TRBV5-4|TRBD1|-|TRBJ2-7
CASSHAGQGYYEQYF
TGTGCCAGCAGTCACGCAGGACAGGGATACTACGAGCAGTACTTC
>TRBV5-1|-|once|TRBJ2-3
CASSGSWATDTQYF
TGCGCCAGCAGCGGATCCTGGGCCACAGATACGCAGTATTTT
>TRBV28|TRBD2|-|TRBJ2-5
CASSLTSGGQETQYF
TGTGCCAGCAGTTTGACCTCCGGGGGGCAAGAGACCCAGTACTTC
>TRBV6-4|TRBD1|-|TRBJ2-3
CASRPGQGADTQYF
TGTGCCAGCAGACCCGGACAGGGCGCAGATACGCAGTATTTT
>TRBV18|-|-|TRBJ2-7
CASSPPSRHEQYF
TGTGCCAGCTCACCACCGAGCAGGCACGAGCAGTACTTC
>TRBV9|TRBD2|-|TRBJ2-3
CASSLAGDSTDTQYF
TGTGCCAGCTCCTTAGCGGGAGATAGCACAGATACGCAGTATTTT
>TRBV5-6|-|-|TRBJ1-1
CASSRRGGVTEAFF
TGTGCCAGCAGCCGTCGGGGAGGGGTCACTGAAGCTTTCTTT
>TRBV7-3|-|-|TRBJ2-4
CASSPVARGSGKNIQYF
TGTGCCAGCAGCCCAGTGGCGAGGGGGTCGGGCAAAAACATTCAGTACTTC
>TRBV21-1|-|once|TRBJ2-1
CASSRPPPTSSSCNEQFF
TGTGCCAGCAGCAGACCACCCCCTACTAGCTCGAGCTGCAATGAGCAGTTCTTC
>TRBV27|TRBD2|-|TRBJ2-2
CASSPLADGVRELFF
TGTGCCAGCAGTCCTCTAGCGGACGGTGTCAGGGAGCTGTTTTTT
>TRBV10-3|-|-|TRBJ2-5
CATKPSIPAPQETQYF
TGTGCCACAAAGCCGTCTATTCCAGCGCCTCAAGAGACCCAGTACTTC
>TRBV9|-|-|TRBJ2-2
CASSVNREPSTGELFF
TGTGCCAGCAGCGTAAATCGGGAGCCCAGCACCGGGGAGCTGTTTTTT
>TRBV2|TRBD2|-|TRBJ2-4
CASSVGGVAKNIQYF
TGTGCCAGCAGTGTGGGGGGGGTAGCCAAAAACATTCAGTACTTC
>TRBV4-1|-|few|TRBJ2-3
CASSQARQEDTQYF
TGCGCCAGCAGCCAAGCCCGACAGGAGGATACGCAGTATTTT
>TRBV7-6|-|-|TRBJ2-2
CASAWRGDTGELFF
TGTGCCAGCGCTTGGAGGGGCGACACCGGGGAGCTGTTTTTT
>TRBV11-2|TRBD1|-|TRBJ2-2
CASSPWTGRVAGELFF
TGTGCCAGCAGCCCCTGGACAGGAAGGGTTGCCGGGGAGCTGTTTTTT
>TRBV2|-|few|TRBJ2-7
CASRATGEYEQYF
TGTGCCAGCAGGGCGACCGGGGAGTACGAGCAGTACTTC
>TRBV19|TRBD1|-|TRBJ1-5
CASSGTGNQPQHF
TGTGCCAGTAGCGGGACAGGCAATCAGCCCCAGCATTTT
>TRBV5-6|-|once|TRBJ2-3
CASSSFTDTQYF
TGTGCCAGCAGCTCCTTCACAGATACGCAGTATTTT
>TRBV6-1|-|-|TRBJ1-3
CASSEVKITSSGNTIYF
TGTGCCAGCAGTGAAGTAAAGATTACGAGCTCTGGAAACACCATATATTTT
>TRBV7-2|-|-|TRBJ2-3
CASSPEAVYRTDTQYF
TGTGCCAGCAGCCCCGAGGCCGTATACCGGACAGATACGCAGTATTTT
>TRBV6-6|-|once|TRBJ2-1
CASSFTSYDEQFF
TGTGCCAGCAGTTTTACTAGTTACGATGAGCAGTTCTTC
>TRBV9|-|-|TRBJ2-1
CASSAGGAQGYNEQFF
TGTGCCAGCAGCGCCGGTGGCGCCCAGGGCTACAATGAGCAGTTCTTC
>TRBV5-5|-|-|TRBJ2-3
CASSLGGDRDTQYF
TGTGCCAGCAGCTTGGGCGGGGACCGAGATACGCAGTATTTT
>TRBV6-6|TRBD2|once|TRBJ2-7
CASSLTSGIYEQYF
TGTGCCAGCAGTTTAACTAGCGGAATCTACGAGCAGTACTTC
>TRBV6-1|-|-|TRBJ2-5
CASSGTGQETQYF
TGTGCCAGCAGTGGCACAGGACAAGAGACCCAGTACTTC
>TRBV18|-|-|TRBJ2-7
CASSPLRQDLEQYF
TGTGCCAGCTCACCACTCAGGCAGGACTTAGAGCAGTACTTC
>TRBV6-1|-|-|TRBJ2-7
CASSERTETYEQYF
TGTGCCAGCAGCGAAAGGACAGAAACCTACGAGCAGTACTTC
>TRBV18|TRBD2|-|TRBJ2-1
CASSSSSGIYNEQFF
TGTGCCAGCTCATCTTCTAGCGGGATCTACAATGAGCAGTTCTTC